This record looks at one T cell receptor beta chain sequence and its context. Assay used: immunoSEQ multiplex PCR; TCRdb lists only in-frame clones, some missing. The sample contains some 60,000 clones, less than 95% of which appear only once. CDR3 length equals 12 residues. Trimming removed 3 bases from V and 5 bases from J, with 10 bases in between. Germline V CDR1 and CDR2: GTSNPN, SVGIG (reference sequence). This entry comes from a study of OX40 agonist ivuxolimab in advanced cancers. Study overall: Patients were treated with ivuxolimab, an agonistic anti-OX40 (CD134) antibody.

Material: CD4+ or CD8+ T cells sorted from blood, obtained in a trial of the OX40 agonist ivuxolimab. This receptor was taken from an adult with an advanced solid tumor such as melanoma, head and neck, liver or kidney cancer. J is TRBJ2-5 and V is TRBV30; unclear D gene. CDR3 bases: TGTGCCTGGAGCTCCTCGAGCGAGACCCAGTACTTC. Translated: CAWSSSSETQYF.